The 13 T cell receptor beta chains below come from one sample, sequenced in a study of identical twins. A single record per CDR3 protein comes from TCRdb applying MiXCR to the 5' RACE reads. The sample records hundreds of thousands of distinct CDR3 sequences, 7.5% being singletons. The data also belong to a second study, concerning yellow fever vaccine responses in identical twins.

Sequenced: CD8+ T cells sorted from blood. The receptors come from a woman aged 18-35 years in good health.

The genes are TRBV4-1 and TRBJ2-5, with 7 nucleotides matching TRBD1. CDR3 length: 15 amino acids. V lost 1 base and J lost 5; bases outside the gene matches: 7. Germline-derived CDR1 and CDR2 are MGHRA and YSYEKL. CDR3 sequence reads: CASSQGRGLGETQYF. CDR3 nucleotide sequence: TGCGCCAGCAGCCAAGGAAGGGGGCTCGGGGAGACCCAGTACTTC.

This clonotype was picked up many times. The chain links TRBV27 to TRBJ2-1; D tentatively fits TRBD1 or TRBD2 (5 bases each). Trimming took 0 bases from V and 5 from J, leaving 11 bases between them. CDR3 size: 15 residues. CDR1 is MNHEY, CDR2 SMNVEV, per germline (reference sequence). The CDR3 region is CASSLSEAGNNEQFF. CDR3 nucleotides: TGTGCCAGCAGTTTATCGGAGGCAGGGAACAATGAGCAGTTCTTC.

V gene TRBV2 combines with J gene TRBJ2-2; the match to TRBD2 covers 7 bases. Germline lookup yields CDR1 SNHLY and CDR2 FYNNEI. CDR3 size: 14 residues. J was trimmed by 13 bases and V by 6 bases; bases with no gene match: 14. The CDR3 region has the DNA TGTGCCAGCAGCACTCCCGGACTAGATTTTAGGCTGTTTTTT. Translated, it gives CASSTPGLDFRLFF.

This clonotype was seen ten or more times. The chain employs TRBV6-1 and TRBJ2-3; D might be TRBD2 (5 bases). Germline V lookup: CDR1 MNHNS, CDR2 SASEGT. The CDR3 runs 14 residues. V lost 6 bases to trimming and J lost 1 base, with 11 bases between them. The CDR3 reads CASSQRRGTDTQYF. The CDR3 bases are TGTGCCAGCAGCCAGCGGCGAGGCACAGATACGCAGTATTTT.

V gene TRBV11-2 combines with J gene TRBJ2-7; D gene ambiguous. Trimming stripped 1 base from V and 1 base from J, with 8 bases between. This CDR3 contains 14 residues. Germline CDR1 reads SGHAT; CDR2 reads FQNNGV. In DNA, the CDR3 is TGTGCCAGCAGCTTAGGATTAGGATCCTACGAGCAGTACGTC. It encodes CASSLGLGSYEQYV.

The CDR3 loop is CASCCGTAGTQYF. CDR3 nucleotides: TGTGCCAGCTGCTGTGGGACCGCGGGGACCCAGTACTTC. The chain links TRBV27 to TRBJ2-5, with D possibly called TRBD1 or TRBD2 (5 bases each). CDR1 is MNHEY and CDR2 is SMNVEV in the germline V gene (reference sequence). The CDR3 covers 13 residues. With 8 bases removed from V and 7 bases from J, the gap between germline ends came to 17 bases.

This clonotype showed up many times. The rearrangement uses TRBV11-2 and TRBJ2-1; D assignment may be TRBD1 or TRBD2 (5 bases each). The germline gives CDR1 SGHAT, CDR2 FQNNGV. This CDR3 contains 15 residues. V dropped 5 bases and J dropped 5 bases, with 16 bases sitting between them. The CDR3 loop reads CASSAREGMNNEQFF. The CDR3 region has the DNA TGTGCCAGCAGCGCCCGTGAGGGGATGAACAATGAGCAGTTCTTC.

This chain links TRBV28 with TRBJ2-5, with unresolved D. This CDR3 is 13 amino acids long. Trimming stripped 5 bases from V and 5 bases from J, with 12 bases between. Germline values: CDR1 MDHEN, CDR2 SYDVKM. The CDR3 DNA reads TGTGCCAGCAGTATCCAGGAATCCGAGACCCAGTACTTC. The encoded protein is CASSIQESETQYF.

This clonotype was recorded at least ten times. This chain links TRBV29-1 with TRBJ2-5; 8 bases are a match to TRBD1. V lost 5 bases to trimming and J lost 0 bases; unmatched junction nucleotides: 2. The length of the CDR3 is 13 residues. From germline, CDR1 is SQVTM and CDR2 ANQGSEA. The DNA for the CDR3 is TGCAGCGTTCTGACAGGGGACCAAGAGACCCAGTACTTC. Translation gives CSVLTGDQETQYF.

This chain connects TRBV5-1 to TRBJ2-2, with D possibly TRBD2 on 6 matching bases. This CDR3 comprises 15 residues. V gave up 4 bases and J gave up 0 bases, with 10 bases separating them. The germline gives CDR1 SGHRS, CDR2 YFSETQ. The CDR3 here is CASSPGTSNTGELFF. The CDR3 region has the DNA TGCGCCAGCAGCCCCGGGACTTCGAACACCGGGGAGCTGTTTTTT.

This clonotype was found many times. The gene calls are TRBV4-1 and TRBJ2-1; 14 bases agree with TRBD2. The germline V gene encodes CDR1 MGHRA and CDR2 YSYEKL. V was clipped by 4 bases and J by 8 bases; unmatched bases: 7. This CDR3 comprises 16 residues. CDR3 residues: CASSPEGTSGRYEQFF. In DNA, the CDR3 is TGCGCCAGCAGCCCGGAAGGGACTAGCGGGAGATATGAGCAGTTCTTC.

This clonotype came up many times. The chain joins TRBV6-5 to TRBJ2-1; 8 nucleotides line up with TRBD2. This CDR3 spans 14 amino acids. Trimming at V came to 2 bases and at J to 3 bases, leaving 0 bases not matched to a gene. CDR1 is MNHEY and CDR2 is SVGAGI in the germline V gene. The CDR3 DNA is TGTGCCAGCAGTTACAGCGGGAGCTACAATGAGCAGTTCTTC. This codes for CASSYSGSYNEQFF.

The V and J genes are TRBV24-1 and TRBJ2-1; 10 nucleotides align to TRBD1. The CDR3 spans 17 residues. V lost 4 bases to trimming and J lost 6 bases; unmatched junction nucleotides: 11. In germline, CDR1 is KGHDR, CDR2 SFDVKD. The chain's CDR3 is CATSDQGTGALLNEQFF. In nucleotides, the CDR3 is TGTGCCACCAGTGACCAAGGGACAGGGGCCCTCCTCAATGAGCAGTTCTTC.